These 16 T cell receptor beta chains came from one sample sequenced in a study of cytotoxic CD8 clonotypes in ibrutinib-treated CLL. Profiling relied on immunoSEQ multiplex PCR, and the TCRdb table lists in-frame clones only, not all of them. The data show approximately 70,000 clones, around 84% seen once. The sequenced sample was PBMCs, obtained at disease progression, from a patient treated with ibrutinib. The receptor source for this set is a human donor with chronic lymphocytic leukemia.

The J gene is TRBJ1-1, the V gene TRBV5-6, with 9 bases fitting TRBD1. The junction had 10 bases not matched to a gene; V was cut back by 4 bases and J by 3 bases. The CDR3 is 16 residues long. Germline V CDR1 and CDR2: SGHDT, YYEEEE. In DNA, the CDR3 is TGTGCCAGCAGCCCAGAGGGACAGGGAAAGTACACTGAAGCTTTCTTT. It specifies CASSPEGQGKYTEAFF.

The rearrangement joins TRBV5-4 to TRBJ1-4; D uncertain. V was cut by 1 base and J by 7 bases, with 14 bases left in between. Germline V gene sequence: CDR1 SGHNT, CDR2 YYREEE (reference sequence). The length of the CDR3 is 15 residues. The CDR3 sequence: CASSLSGNGIEKLFF. As DNA, the CDR3 is TGTGCCAGCAGCTTGTCTGGGAACGGCATTGAAAAACTGTTTTTT.

This chain links TRBV30 with TRBJ2-7, with D uncertain. This CDR3 comprises 12 residues. Germline V gives CDR1 GTSNPN, CDR2 SVGIG (reference sequence). V dropped 5 bases and J dropped 0 bases, with 8 bases sitting between them. Here the CDR3 reads CAWGPASYEQYF. The CDR3 bases are TGTGCCTGGGGTCCGGCCTCCTACGAGCAGTACTTC.

The chain carries TRBV6-5 and TRBJ2-3; D is unclear. This CDR3 region has 14 residues. Deletions cut 2 bases from V and 1 base from J, with 7 bases between. Germline V gene lookup returns CDR1 MNHEY and CDR2 SVGAGI. As DNA, the CDR3 is TGTGCCAGCAGTTACACGCCTGGCACAGATACGCAGTATTTT. The encoded protein is CASSYTPGTDTQYF.

The chain combines TRBV27 with TRBJ1-2; D is possibly TRBD1 (5 bases). V was pared by 7 bases and J by 5 bases, with 17 bases between. Germline lookup yields CDR1 MNHEY and CDR2 SMNVEV (reference sequence). This CDR3 comprises 14 residues. The CDR3 DNA follows: TGTGCCAGCAATTCAAGAGGACAAAATTATGGCTACACCTTC. Protein sequence: CASNSRGQNYGYTF.

This chain links TRBV4-1 with TRBJ2-2; TRBD1 matches 10 bases. Trimming cost V 3 bases and J 6 bases; bases outside gene matches: 13. CDR1 and CDR2 from the germline V gene are MGHRA and YSYEKL. The CDR3 length is 18 residues. This CDR3 is CASSHYSGQGFLAGELFF. The CDR3 DNA follows: TGCGCCAGCAGCCATTACTCGGGACAGGGGTTCCTCGCCGGGGAGCTGTTTTTT.

The chain couples TRBV11-2 to TRBJ1-3; possibly TRBD1 for D (6 bases). The CDR3 contains 18 residues. Germline CDR1 SGHAT, CDR2 FQNNGV. Trimming removed 0 bases from V and 4 bases from J, with 19 bases in between. The DNA for the CDR3 is TGTGCCAGCAGCTTAGATCCAAAAGGACAGTTCCGGGGAAACACCATATATTTT. Amino acids: CASSLDPKGQFRGNTIYF.

This chain links TRBV14 with TRBJ2-7; D gene unclear. The germline V gene has CDR1 SGHDN and CDR2 FVKESK. The CDR3 runs 15 residues. V was clipped by 1 base and J by 2 bases, with 12 bases between them. The CDR3, as DNA: TGTGCCAGCAGCCAAGCTAGATACGTGGCCTACGAGCAGTACTTC. Protein sequence: CASSQARYVAYEQYF. The complete variable domain, with remaining parts taken from reference TRBV14 and TRBJ2-7, reads EAGVTQFPSHSVIEKGQTVTLRCDPISGHDNLYWYRRVMGKEIKFLLHFVKESKQDESGMPNNRFLAERTGGTYSTLKVQPAELEDSGVYFCASSQARYVAYEQYFGPGTRLTVT.

The genes are TRBV5-1 and TRBJ1-1, with TRBD1 matching 7 bases. Germline values: CDR1 SGHRS, CDR2 YFSETQ. The CDR3 length is 12 residues. V gave up 3 bases and J gave up 9 bases; unmatched junction bases: 5. In DNA form, the CDR3 reads TGCGCCAGCAGCTGGGACAGAGACAAAGCTTTCTTT. It yields the protein CASSWDRDKAFF.

V usage is TRBV4-1 and J usage is TRBJ2-2; a possible D gene is TRBD1 (6 bases). CDR1 and CDR2 (germline): MGHRA, YSYEKL. V gave up 1 base and J gave up 0 bases, with 18 bases separating them. The CDR3 contains 19 residues. CDR3 coding DNA: TGCGCCAGCAGCCAAGGTTTGTACTGGACAGTAGCGAACACCGGGGAGCTGTTTTTT. It specifies CASSQGLYWTVANTGELFF.

V usage is TRBV18 and J usage is TRBJ1-1; D call uncertain. Trimming removed 7 bases at V and 4 bases at J, with 16 bases between. CDR1 KGHSH and CDR2 LQKENI come from the germline V gene. The CDR3 is 14 residues long. The CDR3 here is CASFLTETGTEAFF. CDR3 nucleotide sequence: TGTGCCAGCTTCCTGACCGAGACGGGCACTGAAGCTTTCTTT.

This clone was picked up a small number of times. The chain joins TRBV28 to TRBJ2-7; maybe TRBD2 (5 bases). Germline V gene sequence: CDR1 MDHEN, CDR2 SYDVKM. The ends were cut back, 8 bases at V and 9 bases at J, with 20 bases in the middle. The length of the CDR3 is 13 residues. This CDR3 is CASLRLGTSGQYF. CDR3 DNA sequence: TGTGCCAGCCTGCGTCTAGGCACGAGCGGGCAGTACTTC. Full variable domain (outside the CDR3, taken from reference TRBV28 and TRBJ2-7): DVKVTQSSRYLVKRTGEKVFLECVQDMDHENMFWYRQDPGLGLRLIYFSYDVKMKEKGDIPEGYSVSREKKERFSLILESASTNQTSMYLCASLRLGTSGQYFGPGTRLTVT.

The V call is TRBV7-2, the J call TRBJ2-7, with 7 nucleotides matching TRBD2. CDR1 and CDR2 (germline): SGHTA, FQGNSA. The CDR3 is made up of 15 amino acids. After removal of 1 base from V and 1 base from J, the junction contained 4 bases not matched to a gene. This chain's CDR3 is CASSLDLAVSYEQYF. CDR3 DNA sequence: TGTGCCAGCAGCTTAGACCTAGCGGTTTCCTACGAGCAGTACTTC.

This sequence joins TRBV29-1 and TRBJ1-1; D might be TRBD1 (6 bases). Germline values: CDR1 SQVTM, CDR2 ANQGSEA. CDR3 length: 11 residues. The V and J ends lost 0 bases and 11 bases respectively, with 10 bases between them. In nucleotides, the CDR3 is TGCAGCGTTGAAGAGGGGGCTCGGGCTTTCTTT. Encoded protein: CSVEEGARAFF.

The chain carries TRBV27 and TRBJ2-5; D possibly uses TRBD1 or TRBD2 (5 bases each). The CDR3 contains 16 residues. From germline, CDR1 is MNHEY and CDR2 SMNVEV (reference sequence). Trimming pared 4 bases from V and 9 bases from J, leaving 24 bases between. The CDR3 protein is CASSSSGTTLFKSQYF. DNA of the CDR3: TGTGCCAGCAGTTCCTCCGGGACGACGCTGTTCAAGTCCCAGTACTTC.

The genes are TRBV2 and TRBJ1-2; unclear D gene. The CDR3 length is 14 residues. V lost 2 bases, J lost 7 bases, and 14 bases lay in between. Germline V lookup: CDR1 SNHLY, CDR2 FYNNEI. CDR3 in DNA: TGTGCCAGCAGTGAAATCCGTCAGTTGGGTGGCTACACCTTC. This encodes CASSEIRQLGGYTF.